This TCR beta chain was obtained from a study of cytomegalovirus exposure and HLA in healthy donors. Regarding the study as a whole: Roughly uniform depth of sequencing across donors was assumed in presence/absence analyses.

Points on this clone: What it binds is unknown.

From germline, CDR1 is MDHEN and CDR2 SYDVKM. V trimming: 5 bases; J trimming: 0 bases; junction bases outside the gene matches: 3. The CDR3 extends over 16 amino acids. A multiplex PCR was run with 60 Vbeta primers and 13 Jbeta primers. The repertoire was sequenced with immunoSEQ multiplex PCR; TCRdb's copy has only in-frame clones and lacks some. The sample has tens of thousands of clones; more than 75% are singletons. The TCR comes from a man aged 30 to 45 in good health and CMV-seropositive. The J gene is TRBJ2-6, the V gene TRBV28; 8 bases map to TRBD2. The sample was PBMCs. The DNA for the CDR3 is TGTGCCAGCAGTCAAACTAGCGGCTCTGGGGCCAACGTCCTGACTTTC. Its translation: CASSQTSGSGANVLTF.